These T cell receptor beta chains were read from a single sample in a study of metastatic and nonmetastatic thyroid tumors. Through MiXCR, TCRdb re-clonotyped the PCR reads. The table includes 89,000 or so clones, roughly 8.6% detected once. Sample: blood. The receptors here all came from a female donor with papillary thyroid cancer or a benign thyroid nodule (not recorded which). Some clones in this sample may be carry-over from other donors' samples. The CDR3 runs from the conserved cysteine through the conserved F or W. Each record gives: J gene, clone size, V gene, D gene, CDR3 protein, CDR3 DNA. The D gene is left open where the match is weak. Clone size is not always given. Where it is, it says once, few, many or a class for expanded clones.

j_gene: TRBJ1-5; abundance: many; v_gene: TRBV3-1; d_gene: -; CDR3aa: CASSQGSRAGNQPQHF; CDR3nt: TGTGCCAGCAGCCAAGGTTCGAGGGCAGGCAATCAGCCCCAGCATTTT
j_gene: TRBJ1-2; abundance: many; v_gene: TRBV6-1; d_gene: TRBD1; CDR3aa: CASSDWPGGRIDYGYTF; CDR3nt: TGTGCCAGCAGTGATTGGCCAGGGGGGCGAATCGACTATGGCTACACCTTC
j_gene: TRBJ1-5; abundance: many; v_gene: TRBV5-1; d_gene: TRBD1; CDR3aa: CASSLGQGHQPQHF; CDR3nt: TGCGCCAGCAGCCTAGGACAGGGACATCAGCCCCAGCATTTT
j_gene: TRBJ2-2; abundance: many; v_gene: TRBV7-3; d_gene: TRBD1; CDR3aa: CASSYTGGTGELFF; CDR3nt: TGTGCCAGCAGCTACACAGGGGGCACCGGGGAGCTGTTTTTT
j_gene: TRBJ1-5; abundance: many; v_gene: TRBV10-2; d_gene: -; CDR3aa: CASSTGPSGGQPQHF; CDR3nt: TGCGCCAGCAGTACAGGGCCCTCCGGAGGTCAGCCCCAGCATTTT
j_gene: TRBJ2-5; abundance: many; v_gene: TRBV20-1; d_gene: TRBD2; CDR3aa: CSARDRLAGGQETQYF; CDR3nt: TGCAGTGCTAGAGATCGGCTAGCGGGGGGCCAGGAGACCCAGTACTTC
j_gene: TRBJ1-6; abundance: many; v_gene: TRBV2; d_gene: -; CDR3aa: CASSDRFNSPLHF; CDR3nt: TGTGCCAGCAGTGACAGGTTTAATTCACCCCTCCACTTT
j_gene: TRBJ2-3; abundance: many; v_gene: TRBV2; d_gene: -; CDR3aa: CVSSEWGGRTDTQYF; CDR3nt: TGTGTCAGCAGTGAATGGGGGGGCCGCACAGATACGCAGTATTTT
j_gene: TRBJ2-1; abundance: few; v_gene: TRBV2; d_gene: TRBD2; CDR3aa: CASSGGASGDNEQFF; CDR3nt: TGTGCCAGCAGTGGAGGGGCTAGCGGGGACAATGAGCAGTTCTTC
j_gene: TRBJ1-1; abundance: many; v_gene: TRBV25-1; d_gene: TRBD1; CDR3aa: CASSGRGMNTEAFF; CDR3nt: TGTGCCAGCAGTGGCAGGGGGATGAACACTGAAGCTTTCTTT
j_gene: TRBJ1-2; abundance: many; v_gene: TRBV12-3/TRBV12-4; d_gene: -; CDR3aa: CASSPRPGVDYGYTF; CDR3nt: TGTGCCAGCAGTCCGAGGCCGGGGGTCGACTATGGCTACACCTTC
j_gene: TRBJ1-2; abundance: many; v_gene: TRBV3-1; d_gene: TRBD1; CDR3aa: CASSQGGTGGRYGYTF; CDR3nt: TGTGCCAGCAGCCAAGGGGGGACAGGGGGAAGATATGGCTACACCTTC
j_gene: TRBJ1-2; abundance: -; v_gene: TRBV9; d_gene: -; CDR3aa: CASSVVSADYGYTF; CDR3nt: TGTGCCAGCAGCGTTGTATCGGCAGATTATGGCTACACCTTC
j_gene: TRBJ2-3; abundance: few; v_gene: TRBV11-2; d_gene: -; CDR3aa: CASSVRVGARTDTQYF; CDR3nt: TGTGCCAGCAGCGTCAGGGTGGGGGCCCGCACAGATACGCAGTATTTT
j_gene: TRBJ1-2; abundance: many; v_gene: TRBV5-1; d_gene: -; CDR3aa: CASSLGTDRRVYGYTF; CDR3nt: TGCGCCAGCAGCTTGGGGACGGATCGTCGCGTCTATGGCTACACCTTC
j_gene: TRBJ1-3; abundance: many; v_gene: TRBV11-1; d_gene: -; CDR3aa: CASSSFGGQGGNTIYF; CDR3nt: TGTGCCAGCAGCTCCTTCGGGGGCCAGGGTGGAAACACCATATATTTT
j_gene: TRBJ2-6; abundance: many; v_gene: TRBV28; d_gene: -; CDR3aa: CASKYPAGANVLTF; CDR3nt: TGTGCCAGCAAGTACCCCGCCGGGGCCAACGTCCTGACTTTC
j_gene: TRBJ2-1; abundance: many; v_gene: TRBV6-1; d_gene: TRBD1; CDR3aa: CASKRQGASYNEQFF; CDR3nt: TGTGCCAGCAAGAGACAGGGGGCATCCTACAATGAGCAGTTCTTC
j_gene: TRBJ1-2; abundance: many; v_gene: TRBV19; d_gene: -; CDR3aa: CASSMSISNYGYTF; CDR3nt: TGTGCCAGTAGTATGTCCATCTCTAACTATGGCTACACCTTC
j_gene: TRBJ1-3; abundance: many; v_gene: TRBV2; d_gene: -; CDR3aa: CASSEAVSFSGNTIYF; CDR3nt: TGTGCCAGCAGTGAAGCAGTCAGCTTCTCTGGAAACACCATATATTTT
j_gene: TRBJ2-1; abundance: many; v_gene: TRBV5-1; d_gene: -; CDR3aa: CASSRGASSYNEQFF; CDR3nt: TGCGCCAGTTCTCGGGGGGCTAGCTCCTACAATGAGCAGTTCTTC
j_gene: TRBJ2-2; abundance: -; v_gene: TRBV5-1; d_gene: -; CDR3aa: CASSLSGGLELFF; CDR3nt: TGCGCCAGCAGCTTGAGTGGGGGTTTGGAGCTGTTTTTT
j_gene: TRBJ1-1; abundance: many; v_gene: TRBV7-2; d_gene: -; CDR3aa: CASGGDIEAFF; CDR3nt: TGTGCCAGCGGAGGAGATATAGAAGCTTTCTTT
j_gene: TRBJ1-5; abundance: many; v_gene: TRBV30; d_gene: -; CDR3aa: CAWRPKGEGLNQPQHF; CDR3nt: TGTGCCTGGAGGCCGAAGGGGGAGGGGCTCAATCAGCCCCAGCATTTT
j_gene: TRBJ2-3; abundance: few; v_gene: TRBV5-4; d_gene: -; CDR3aa: CASSLEAHLDTQYF; CDR3nt: TGTGCCAGCAGCTTGGAGGCCCACCTGGATACGCAGTATTTT
j_gene: TRBJ2-7; abundance: -; v_gene: TRBV10-1; d_gene: -; CDR3aa: CASSEGSYEQYF; CDR3nt: TGCGCCAGCAGTGAGGGGTCCTACGAGCAGTACTTC
j_gene: TRBJ1-1; abundance: many; v_gene: TRBV9; d_gene: TRBD1; CDR3aa: CASSGDRENTEAFF; CDR3nt: TGTGCCAGCAGCGGGGACAGGGAGAACACTGAAGCTTTCTTT
j_gene: TRBJ1-4; abundance: -; v_gene: TRBV30; d_gene: -; CDR3aa: CAWSVGLGQMEKLFF; CDR3nt: TGTGCCTGGAGTGTTGGTTTAGGACAAATGGAGAAACTGTTTTTT
j_gene: TRBJ2-3; abundance: many; v_gene: TRBV6-4; d_gene: TRBD2; CDR3aa: CASSPAGGADTQYF; CDR3nt: TGTGCCAGCAGTCCAGCGGGGGGAGCAGATACGCAGTATTTT
j_gene: TRBJ2-2; abundance: many; v_gene: TRBV24-1; d_gene: -; CDR3aa: CATSGRVLVGDTGELFF; CDR3nt: TGTGCCACCAGTGGCCGGGTCCTAGTCGGGGACACCGGGGAGCTGTTTTTT
j_gene: TRBJ1-6; abundance: many; v_gene: TRBV9; d_gene: -; CDR3aa: CASSVAPEKSRRPLHF; CDR3nt: TGTGCCAGCAGCGTAGCTCCTGAGAAGTCCAGGAGACCCCTCCACTTT
j_gene: TRBJ1-6; abundance: many; v_gene: TRBV18; d_gene: -; CDR3aa: CASSVSVDSPLHF; CDR3nt: TGTGCCAGCTCCGTATCGGTCGATTCACCCCTCCACTTT
j_gene: TRBJ2-3; abundance: many; v_gene: TRBV2; d_gene: -; CDR3aa: CASSPRGTASTDTQYF; CDR3nt: TGTGCCAGCAGCCCCCGTGGGACGGCTAGCACAGATACGCAGTATTTT
j_gene: TRBJ2-3; abundance: many; v_gene: TRBV10-3; d_gene: TRBD2; CDR3aa: CAISAAGDTDTQYF; CDR3nt: TGTGCCATCAGTGCCGCGGGGGACACAGATACGCAGTATTTT
j_gene: TRBJ1-1; abundance: many; v_gene: TRBV20-1; d_gene: -; CDR3aa: CSARADSRVTEAFF; CDR3nt: TGCAGTGCTAGAGCGGACAGCAGGGTCACTGAAGCTTTCTTT
j_gene: TRBJ2-7; abundance: few; v_gene: TRBV15; d_gene: TRBD2; CDR3aa: CATSREGLAAPYEQYF; CDR3nt: TGTGCCACCAGCAGAGAGGGACTAGCGGCCCCCTACGAGCAGTACTTC
j_gene: TRBJ2-7; abundance: many; v_gene: TRBV20-1; d_gene: TRBD1; CDR3aa: CSARAIRTGLNEQYF; CDR3nt: TGCAGTGCTAGAGCAATCCGGACAGGGCTGAACGAGCAGTACTTC
j_gene: TRBJ2-1; abundance: many; v_gene: TRBV12-3/TRBV12-4; d_gene: -; CDR3aa: CASSSSVGEQFF; CDR3nt: TGTGCCAGCAGTTCCTCGGTAGGTGAGCAGTTCTTC
j_gene: TRBJ1-6; abundance: many; v_gene: TRBV7-6; d_gene: TRBD1; CDR3aa: CASSLDLQGNNSPLHF; CDR3nt: TGTGCCAGCAGCTTAGACCTACAGGGGAATAATTCACCCCTCCACTTT
j_gene: TRBJ1-3; abundance: few; v_gene: TRBV24-1; d_gene: TRBD1; CDR3aa: CATSDLSRDRDLRSSGNTIYF; CDR3nt: TGTGCCACCAGTGATTTGTCTCGGGACAGGGACTTAAGGAGCTCTGGAAACACCATATATTTT
j_gene: TRBJ1-3; abundance: -; v_gene: TRBV6-1; d_gene: TRBD1; CDR3aa: CASTTGDRNTIYF; CDR3nt: TGTGCCAGCACGACAGGGGATAGAAACACCATATATTTT
j_gene: TRBJ1-2; abundance: many; v_gene: TRBV28; d_gene: -; CDR3aa: CASSTPGRAFYGYTF; CDR3nt: TGTGCCAGCAGTACCCCCGGCAGGGCCTTCTATGGCTACACCTTC
j_gene: TRBJ1-4; abundance: many; v_gene: TRBV5-1; d_gene: -; CDR3aa: CASSPGEGLSNEKLFF; CDR3nt: TGCGCCAGCAGCCCGGGGGAGGGGTTGTCTAATGAAAAACTGTTTTTT
j_gene: TRBJ1-6; abundance: -; v_gene: TRBV5-1; d_gene: -; CDR3aa: CASSLGQVNSPLHF; CDR3nt: TGCGCCAGCAGCTTGGGACAGGTTAATTCACCCCTCCACTTT
j_gene: TRBJ2-3; abundance: -; v_gene: TRBV27; d_gene: -; CDR3aa: CASSLWAGATDTQYF; CDR3nt: TGTGCCAGCAGTTTATGGGCGGGGGCCACAGATACGCAGTATTTT
j_gene: TRBJ2-5; abundance: many; v_gene: TRBV6-1; d_gene: TRBD1; CDR3aa: CASTKTGARETQYF; CDR3nt: TGTGCCAGCACCAAGACAGGGGCGCGGGAGACCCAGTACTTC
j_gene: TRBJ1-5; abundance: many; v_gene: TRBV6-1; d_gene: -; CDR3aa: CASSQRGVGNQPQHF; CDR3nt: TGTGCCAGCAGCCAAAGGGGGGTGGGCAATCAGCCCCAGCATTTT
j_gene: TRBJ1-6; abundance: many; v_gene: TRBV6-1; d_gene: -; CDR3aa: CASSEGPTGYNSPLHF; CDR3nt: TGTGCCAGCAGTGAAGGCCCGACAGGATATAATTCACCCCTCCACTTT